This T cell receptor (beta chain) derives from a study of shared clonotypes between healthy human individuals. The data were produced by immunoSEQ multiplex PCR, yet TCRdb's version contains in-frame clones alone and is incomplete. The sample yields approximately 1,500,000 clones, around 97% seen once. Every donor was a Caucasian adult from Nashville, Tennessee. Notes on the study in general: Blood was the sole source, and tissue repertoires probably differ.

This CDR3 has 16 amino acids. V lost 0 bases and J lost 4; bases outside the gene matches: 8. Germline loops: CDR1 SGHNT, CDR2 YYREEE (reference sequence). Regarding this clone: The antigen is undetermined.

This sequence originates from a man aged 25-40 years in good health. The chain uses TRBV5-4 and TRBJ2-7; TRBD2 agrees at 9 bases. The material sequenced was naive CD4+ T cells sorted from blood. Subset specified: CD45RA+ positively selected. CDR3 region: CASSLAIAGVGYEQYF. The CDR3 coding sequence is TGTGCCAGCAGCTTGGCTATAGCGGGAGTAGGATACGAGCAGTACTTC.